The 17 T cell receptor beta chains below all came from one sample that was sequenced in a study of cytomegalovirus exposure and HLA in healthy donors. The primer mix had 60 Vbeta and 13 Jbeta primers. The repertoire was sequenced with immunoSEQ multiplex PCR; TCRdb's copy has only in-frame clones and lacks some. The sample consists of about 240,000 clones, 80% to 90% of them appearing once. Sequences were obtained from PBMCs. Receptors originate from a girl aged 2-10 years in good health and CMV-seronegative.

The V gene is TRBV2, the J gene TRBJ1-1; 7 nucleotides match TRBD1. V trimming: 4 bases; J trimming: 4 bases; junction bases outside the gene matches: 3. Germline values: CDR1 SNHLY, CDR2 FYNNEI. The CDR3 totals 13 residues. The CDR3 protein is CASSGQGSTEAFF. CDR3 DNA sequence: TGTGCCAGCAGTGGACAGGGCAGCACTGAAGCTTTCTTT.

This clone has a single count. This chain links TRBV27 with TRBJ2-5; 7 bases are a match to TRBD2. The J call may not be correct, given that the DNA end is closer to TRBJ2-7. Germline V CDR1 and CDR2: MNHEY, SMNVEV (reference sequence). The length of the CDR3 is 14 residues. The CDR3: CASGSGGSPHEQYF. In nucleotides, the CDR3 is TGTGCCAGCGGCTCGGGCGGGAGCCCCCACGAGCAGTACTTC.

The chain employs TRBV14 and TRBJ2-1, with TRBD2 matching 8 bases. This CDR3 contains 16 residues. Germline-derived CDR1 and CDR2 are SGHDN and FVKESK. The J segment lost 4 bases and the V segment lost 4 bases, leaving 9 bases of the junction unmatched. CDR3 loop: CASSRLSSGGYNEQFF. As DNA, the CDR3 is TGTGCCAGCAGCCGTTTATCGAGCGGGGGTTACAATGAGCAGTTCTTC.

CDR3 region: CASSAGGTPYTEAFF. As DNA, the CDR3 is TGTGCCAGCAGCGCGGGGGGGACCCCTTACACTGAAGCTTTCTTT. The chain combines TRBV5-4 with TRBJ1-1; weak D call: TRBD1 (5 bases). CDR1 is SGHNT and CDR2 is YYREEE in the germline V gene (reference sequence). The CDR3 loop spans 15 amino acids. Trimming removed 4 bases from V and 3 bases from J, with 16 bases in between.

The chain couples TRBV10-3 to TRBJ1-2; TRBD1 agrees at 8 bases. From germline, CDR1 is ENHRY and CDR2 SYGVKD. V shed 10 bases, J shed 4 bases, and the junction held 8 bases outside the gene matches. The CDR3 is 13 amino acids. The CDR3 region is CATWTGTIYGYTF. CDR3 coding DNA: TGTGCCACCTGGACAGGGACGATCTATGGCTACACCTTC.

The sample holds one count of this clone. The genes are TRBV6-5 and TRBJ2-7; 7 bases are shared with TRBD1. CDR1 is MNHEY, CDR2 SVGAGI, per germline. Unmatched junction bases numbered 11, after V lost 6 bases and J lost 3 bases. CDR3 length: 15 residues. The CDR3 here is CASSAGSGGVYEQYF. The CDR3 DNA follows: TGTGCCAGCAGCGCAGGATCAGGGGGAGTCTACGAGCAGTACTTC.

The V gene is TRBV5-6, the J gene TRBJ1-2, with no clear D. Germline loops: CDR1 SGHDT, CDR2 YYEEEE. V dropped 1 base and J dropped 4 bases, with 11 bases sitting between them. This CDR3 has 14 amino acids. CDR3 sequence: CASSLRQAPYGYTF. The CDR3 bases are TGTGCCAGCAGCTTGAGGCAGGCCCCCTATGGCTACACCTTC.

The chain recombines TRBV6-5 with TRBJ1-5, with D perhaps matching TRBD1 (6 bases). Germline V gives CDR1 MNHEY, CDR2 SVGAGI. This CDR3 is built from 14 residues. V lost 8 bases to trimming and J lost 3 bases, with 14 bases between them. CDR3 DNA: TGTGCCAGCTCCCCCGACAGGTACAATCAGCCCCAGCATTTT. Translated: CASSPDRYNQPQHF.

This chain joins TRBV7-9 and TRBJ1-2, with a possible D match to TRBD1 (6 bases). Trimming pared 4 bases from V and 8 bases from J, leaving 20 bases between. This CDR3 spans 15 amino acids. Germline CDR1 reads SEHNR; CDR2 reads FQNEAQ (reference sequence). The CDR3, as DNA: TGTGCCAGCAGCTCCCAGGACAGACATAAGCGGGGCTACACCTTC. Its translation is CASSSQDRHKRGYTF.

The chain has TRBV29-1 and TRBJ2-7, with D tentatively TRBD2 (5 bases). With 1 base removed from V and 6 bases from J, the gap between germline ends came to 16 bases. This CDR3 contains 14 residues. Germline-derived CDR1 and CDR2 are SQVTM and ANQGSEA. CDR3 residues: CSVEVPAVRGEQYF. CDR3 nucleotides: TGCAGCGTTGAAGTCCCAGCCGTCCGGGGCGAGCAGTACTTC.

The CDR3 nucleotides read TGTGCCTGGAGTTCCCTCCAAGCGGGAGCGTTCTCCTACGAGCAGTACTTC. Its translation: CAWSSLQAGAFSYEQYF. The chain employs TRBV30 and TRBJ2-5, with 8 bases matching TRBD2. The J call may be in error: the DNA end matches TRBJ2-7 better. The CDR3 extends over 17 amino acids. Germline-derived CDR1 and CDR2 are GTSNPN and SVGIG (reference sequence).

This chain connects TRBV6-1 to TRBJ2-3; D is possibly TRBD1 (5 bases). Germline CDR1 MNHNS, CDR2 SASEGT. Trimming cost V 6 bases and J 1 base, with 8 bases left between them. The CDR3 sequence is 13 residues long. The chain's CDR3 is CASRGEGTDTQYF. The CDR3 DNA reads TGTGCCAGCAGAGGGGAAGGCACAGATACGCAGTATTTT.

CDR3 DNA sequence: TGTGCCAGCAGTGATTACAGGGTTAACGGCTACACCTTC. Amino acid sequence: CASSDYRVNGYTF. The chain carries TRBV25-1 and TRBJ1-2, with D possibly matching TRBD1 (6 bases). Germline V gene data show CDR1 as MGHDK and CDR2 as SYGVNS. V was pared by 3 bases and J by 8 bases, with 13 bases between. The CDR3 extends over 13 amino acids.

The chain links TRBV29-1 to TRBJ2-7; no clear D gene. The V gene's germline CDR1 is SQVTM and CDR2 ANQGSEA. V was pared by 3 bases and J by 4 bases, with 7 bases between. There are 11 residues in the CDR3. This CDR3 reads CSVESSYEQYF. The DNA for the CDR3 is TGCAGCGTTGAGAGTTCATACGAGCAGTACTTC.

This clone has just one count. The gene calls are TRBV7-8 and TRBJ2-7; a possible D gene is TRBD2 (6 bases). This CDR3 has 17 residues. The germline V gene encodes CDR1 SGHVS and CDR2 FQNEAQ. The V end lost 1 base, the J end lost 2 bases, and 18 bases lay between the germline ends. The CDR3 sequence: CASSLEGGGRIPYEQYF. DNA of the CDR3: TGTGCCAGCAGCTTAGAAGGTGGGGGGAGGATCCCCTACGAGCAGTACTTC.

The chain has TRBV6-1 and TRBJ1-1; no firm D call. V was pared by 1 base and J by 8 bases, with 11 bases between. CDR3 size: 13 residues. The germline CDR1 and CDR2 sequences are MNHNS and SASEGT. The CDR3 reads CASSEVASLEAFF. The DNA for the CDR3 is TGTGCCAGCAGTGAAGTAGCAAGCCTAGAAGCTTTCTTT.

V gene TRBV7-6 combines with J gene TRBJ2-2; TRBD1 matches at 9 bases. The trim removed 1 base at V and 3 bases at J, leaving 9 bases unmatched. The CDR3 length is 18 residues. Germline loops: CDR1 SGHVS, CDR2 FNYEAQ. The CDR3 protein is CASSLGSLGQGYTGELFF. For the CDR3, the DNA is TGTGCCAGCAGCTTAGGGTCCTTGGGACAGGGTTACACCGGGGAGCTGTTTTTT.